This record concerns one T cell receptor (beta chain) sequence. Clones were read by immunoSEQ multiplex PCR, and TCRdb kept only the in-frame ones, dropping some. Here the sample spans fewer than 65,000 clones, around 90% being singletons. This record belongs to a study of T cell changes during pregnancy in multiple sclerosis. This CDR3 is built from 14 residues. V shed 4 bases and J 1 base; nucleotides not matched to a gene: 4. Germline assignment: CDR1 SGDLS and CDR2 YYNGEE. The clonotype comes from a female donor with multiple sclerosis, enrolled in a pregnancy study. Source: CD4+ T cells from peripheral blood mononuclear cells, taken after pregnancy. J is TRBJ1-1 and V is TRBV9; TRBD1 matches 7 bases. The CDR3: CASSLRTGNTEAFF. CDR3 nucleotides: TGTGCCAGCAGCTTACGGACAGGGAACACTGAAGCTTTCTTT.